This T cell receptor beta chain was profiled in a study of blood T cell repertoires in COVID-19. The method was immunoSEQ multiplex PCR; TCRdb's version includes in-frame clones alone and lacks a portion of them. The data show 250,000 to 350,000 clones, around 87% seen once. V dropped 4 bases and J dropped 8; count of bases not matched to a gene: 14. CDR1 and CDR2 (germline): SGHDT, YYEEEE. The CDR3 has 17 residues. The chain links TRBV5-6 to TRBJ1-6; 8 nucleotides align to TRBD1. The TCR sequence derives from a woman under 40 who had recovered from COVID-19. The sequencing input was peripheral blood. The chain's CDR3 is CASSTQGFQGAYSPLHF. The CDR3 DNA follows: TGTGCCAGCAGCACACAAGGGTTCCAGGGGGCGTATTCACCCCTCCACTTT.